The clone carrying this TCR beta chain has ten or more counts. What it binds is unknown. Patients with uncontrolled infections, other autoimmune diseases, pregnancy or lactation were excluded. The data were obtained in a study of T cells in Graves' hyperthyroidism and ophthalmopathy. RNA transcripts were the template for amplifying TCR beta CDR3 regions. The TCR CDR3 was amplified in a first-round RT-PCR using the HTBI primer set. TCRdb re-called the multiplex PCR reads with MiXCR, one entry per CDR3 protein. The sample includes 500,000 or so distinct CDR3 sequences, roughly 17% of them seen just once. Study results and limitations: Most expanded thyroid clonotypes above 0.001 also appeared in blood. Progression to ophthalmopathy was predicted a median of roughly 6.5 months early.

Sequenced: blood. This receptor was obtained from a woman aged 18-29 years with Graves' ophthalmopathy.

CDR3 bases: TGTGCCAGCGGACCTGAGGTCCCTCAGCCCCAGCATTTT. Its translation: CASGPEVPQPQHF. The chain links TRBV28 to TRBJ1-5, with unresolved D. V shed 8 bases and J shed 6 bases, with 14 bases lying between them. Germline V gene lookup returns CDR1 MDHEN and CDR2 SYDVKM. The CDR3 covers 13 residues.